The clone carrying this T cell receptor beta chain has only a few counts. The antigen remains unidentified. The data were taken from a study of T-cell reconstitution after alpha-beta-depleted transplantation in children. Study-wide points: It was surviving recipient T cells and thymic progenitors that gave some patients high TCRbeta diversity at day 60. A year had passed since transplant, and T-cell counts and diversity by then came mostly from newly produced T cells. By about two months after transplant, alpha-beta T cells reportedly arose from several hundred graft clones that had expanded.

V lost 5 bases to trimming and J lost 2 bases, with 14 bases between them. CDR3 size: 15 residues. The germline V gene encodes CDR1 SGHTA and CDR2 FQGNSA. The TCRbeta library incorporated unique molecular identifiers. TCRdb redid the calling of the PCR reads with MiXCR, one entry per CDR3 protein. The profile shows 670,000 or so distinct CDR3 sequences, around 13% of them singletons. The V gene is TRBV7-2, the J gene TRBJ2-3; D is undetermined. The source is a girl under 10 years old with congenital amegakaryocytic thrombocytopenia, due to receive a stem cell transplant. The specimen was PBMCs, collected before TCRalphabeta/CD19-depleted stem cell transplant. The DNA of the CDR3 is TGTGCCAGCAGCCCCCTCTGGGTCCTCACAGATACGCAGTATTTT. It translates to CASSPLWVLTDTQYF.